One sample yielded the 18 T cell receptor beta chains listed below, sequenced in a study of shared clonotypes between healthy human individuals (dated by TCRdb to the early 2020s). To prepare the library, the immunoSEQ multiplex PCR assay was applied. The table was pulled from immuneACCESS by TCRdb, which kept in-frame rearrangements only. Such tables lose some clones; where checked, under half of the loss comes from unresolved V genes, and the rest has no known cause. This sample is represented by some 500,000 clones; approximately 95% of them were singletons. The top ten clones comprise about 0.064% of the sample. Input material: naive CD4+ T cells sorted from blood. Interpreted using the paper, the cell subset or site label stands for: CD45RA+ positively selected. The source is a woman in her twenties or thirties in good health.

The rearrangement links TRBV27 to TRBJ2-3; D might be TRBD1 or TRBD2, each matching 5 bases. V dropped 8 bases and J dropped 2 bases, with 8 bases sitting between them. Looked up from germline, CDR1 is MNHEY and CDR2 is SMNVEV (reference sequence). The CDR3 is 12 amino acids. CDR3 coding DNA: TGTGCCAGCGGGACCTACACAGATACGCAGTATTTT. It is translated as CASGTYTDTQYF.

The chain uses TRBV29-1 and TRBJ2-3; no clear D. The germline V gene has CDR1 SQVTM and CDR2 ANQGSEA. The CDR3 consists of 14 residues. V dropped 2 bases and J dropped 2 bases, with 11 bases sitting between them. The CDR3 is CSVEPGPLTDTQYF. In DNA, the CDR3 is TGCAGCGTTGAACCGGGCCCGCTCACAGATACGCAGTATTTT.

The rearrangement joins TRBV6-6 to TRBJ2-1; D possibly corresponds to TRBD2 (7 bases). The CDR3 contains 15 residues. Trimming removed 2 bases from V and 1 base from J, with 9 bases in between. CDR1 and CDR2 (germline): MNHNY, SVGAGI (reference sequence). CDR3 sequence: CASSYEGGSYNEQFF. The CDR3 coding sequence is TGTGCCAGCAGTTACGAGGGGGGGTCCTACAATGAGCAGTTCTTC.

This clone was found a few times. Additional DNA sequences in this sample encode the identical CDR3. The V and J genes are TRBV2 and TRBJ1-5; D ambiguous. V lost 3 bases and J 1 base, leaving 7 bases between the germline ends. Germline CDR1 and CDR2: SNHLY and FYNNEI. The CDR3 sequence is 14 residues long. The CDR3 spells CASSEVRSNQPQHF. In DNA, the CDR3 is TGTGCCAGCAGTGAGGTTAGGAGCAATCAGCCCCAGCATTTT.

The gene calls are TRBV2 and TRBJ1-5, with unresolved D. The V end was cut by 3 bases, the J end by 2 bases, with 8 bases between. The CDR3 sequence is 14 residues long. CDR1 and CDR2 (germline): SNHLY, FYNNEI. The CDR3 spells CASSDVGRNQPQHF. In DNA, the CDR3 is TGTGCCAGCAGTGATGTCGGACGCAATCAGCCCCAGCATTTT.

This chain joins TRBV27 and TRBJ2-5; a possible D gene is TRBD2 (5 bases). The J call may not be correct, given that the DNA end is closer to TRBJ2-7. The CDR3 extends over 13 amino acids. Germline CDR1 is MNHEY and CDR2 is SMNVEV (reference sequence). The CDR3 DNA sequence: TGTGCCAGCAGTTACGGGAACAGATACGAGCAGTACTTC. It translates to CASSYGNRYEQYF.

This rearrangement joins TRBV20-1 to TRBJ1-6; no clear D gene. Trimming pared 4 bases from V and 7 bases from J, leaving 5 bases between. Germline V gene sequence: CDR1 DFQATT, CDR2 SNEGSKA (reference sequence). The CDR3 runs to 11 residues. The CDR3 DNA sequence: TGCAGTGCTAAAGGAAATTCACCCCTCCACTTT. As protein: CSAKGNSPLHF.

This sequence joins TRBV18 and TRBJ1-1; 10 bases line up with TRBD1. V shed 4 bases and J 4 bases; nucleotides not matched to a gene: 6. CDR3 size: 15 residues. Germline V gene data show CDR1 as KGHSH and CDR2 as LQKENI. The CDR3 bases are TGTGCCAGCTCACTTCGGACAGGGGGATTCACTGAAGCTTTCTTT. It yields the protein CASSLRTGGFTEAFF.

The chain carries TRBV28 and TRBJ1-2; 8 positions agree with TRBD1. Germline CDR1 MDHEN, CDR2 SYDVKM. J was trimmed by 3 bases and V by 6 bases; bases with no gene match: 18. The CDR3 contains 18 residues. The CDR3 DNA reads TGTGCCAGCAGAAGGACAGGGCAAAATATAGTTAGGGACTATGGCTACACCTTC. Translating it yields CASRRTGQNIVRDYGYTF.

This clone was seen once. The chain couples TRBV6-1 to TRBJ2-7; tentatively, D is TRBD1 (5 bases). The CDR3 is made up of 14 amino acids. The V gene lost 1 base and the J gene lost 5 bases, with 12 bases spanning the gap. Germline CDR1 is MNHNS and CDR2 is SASEGT. This CDR3 reads CASSEGGFKDEQYF. DNA for the CDR3: TGTGCCAGCAGTGAAGGGGGCTTCAAGGACGAGCAGTACTTC.

The chain is built from TRBV6-1 and TRBJ2-1; no firm D call. The CDR3 is 16 residues long. The germline CDR1 and CDR2 sequences are MNHNS and SASEGT. The V gene lost 4 bases and the J gene lost 4 bases, with 17 bases spanning the gap. The CDR3 protein is CASSGALVSNYNEQFF. The CDR3, as DNA: TGTGCCAGCAGTGGGGCTCTAGTGAGCAATTACAATGAGCAGTTCTTC.

This chain joins TRBV9 and TRBJ2-3, with 10 positions matching TRBD2. This CDR3 has 16 residues. V shed 4 bases and J 2 bases; nucleotides not matched to a gene: 7. Germline lookup yields CDR1 SGDLS and CDR2 YYNGEE. The CDR3 region is CASSPRTSGYTDTQYF. CDR3 in DNA: TGTGCCAGCAGCCCTAGGACTAGCGGATACACAGATACGCAGTATTTT.

The rearrangement links TRBV6-1 to TRBJ1-1; 7 bases match TRBD1. CDR3 length: 14 amino acids. The V gene end was trimmed by 6 bases and the J gene end by 10 bases; junction bases not matched to a gene: 14. The germline gives CDR1 MNHNS, CDR2 SASEGT. CDR3 in amino acids: CASSRTGLAYGAFF. CDR3 in DNA: TGTGCCAGCAGCCGGACAGGCCTCGCCTACGGAGCTTTCTTT.

The rearrangement links TRBV10-3 to TRBJ1-1; a possible D gene is TRBD1 (6 bases). V lost 7 bases, J lost 10 bases, and 19 bases lay in between. CDR1 is ENHRY, CDR2 SYGVKD, per germline. This CDR3 is 13 amino acids long. The CDR3 here is CAITPDSSPLAFF. For the CDR3, the DNA is TGTGCCATCACCCCGGACAGTTCCCCATTAGCTTTCTTT.

This clone showed up just once. This sequence joins TRBV29-1 and TRBJ2-3, with 12 bases fitting TRBD2. CDR1 and CDR2 (germline): SQVTM, ANQGSEA. The CDR3 spans 15 residues. After removal of 4 bases from V and 1 base from J, the junction contained 3 bases not matched to a gene. The DNA for the CDR3 is TGCAGCGTTGCTAGCGGGGGGGGAGGCACAGATACGCAGTATTTT. As protein: CSVASGGGGTDTQYF.

The CDR3 spells CAWSVTPPGPGQLRNTIYF. CDR3 sequence (DNA): TGTGCCTGGAGTGTAACCCCCCCTGGCCCGGGACAGCTTAGAAACACCATATATTTT. The V and J genes are TRBV30 and TRBJ1-3, with TRBD1 identical over 7 bases. The J segment lost 5 bases and the V segment lost 0 bases, leaving 19 bases of the junction unmatched. The CDR3 has 19 amino acids. CDR1 is GTSNPN, CDR2 SVGIG, per germline (reference sequence). The full variable domain, its missing parts supplied by reference TRBV30 and TRBJ1-3, is SQTIHQWPATLVQPVGSPLSLECTVEGTSNPNLYWYRQAAGRGLQLLFYSVGIGQISSEVPQNLSASRPQDRQFILSSKKLLLSDSGFYLCAWSVTPPGPGQLRNTIYFGEGSWLTVV.

The chain combines TRBV21-1 with TRBJ2-1; the table's D call, TRBD2, was not checked against the DNA. TRBV21-1 is given as a pseudogene. This CDR3 is 14 amino acids long. The CDR3 DNA reads TGTGCCAGCAGCAAAAAAGGGAGCGTCAATGAGCAGTTCTTC. As protein: CASSKKGSVNEQFF.

The genes are TRBV11-2 and TRBJ1-3; D is unresolved. The V and J ends lost 0 bases and 3 bases respectively, with 0 bases between them. This CDR3 has 12 residues. Germline V CDR1 and CDR2: SGHAT, FQNNGV. The CDR3 DNA follows: TGTGCCAGCAGCTTAGATGGAAACACCATATATTTT. It translates to CASSLDGNTIYF.